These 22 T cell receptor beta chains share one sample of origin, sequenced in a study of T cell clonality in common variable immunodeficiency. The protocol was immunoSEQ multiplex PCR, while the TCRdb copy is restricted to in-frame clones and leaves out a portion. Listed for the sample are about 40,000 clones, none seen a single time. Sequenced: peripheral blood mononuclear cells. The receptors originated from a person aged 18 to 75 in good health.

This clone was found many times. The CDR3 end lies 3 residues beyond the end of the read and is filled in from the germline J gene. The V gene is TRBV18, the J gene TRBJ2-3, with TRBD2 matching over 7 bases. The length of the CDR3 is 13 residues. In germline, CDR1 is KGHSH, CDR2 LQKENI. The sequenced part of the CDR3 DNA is TGTGCCAGCTCACCAGGGCAGCGGGAAACG. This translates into CASSPGQRET. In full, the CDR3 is CASSPGQRETQYF.

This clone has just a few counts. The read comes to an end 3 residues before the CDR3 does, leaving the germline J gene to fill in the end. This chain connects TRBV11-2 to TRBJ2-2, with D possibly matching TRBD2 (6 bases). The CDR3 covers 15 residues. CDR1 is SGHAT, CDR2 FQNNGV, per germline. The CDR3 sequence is CASSPGTATNEKLFF. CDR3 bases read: TGTGCCAGCAGCCCCGGGACTGCAACTAATGAAAAG. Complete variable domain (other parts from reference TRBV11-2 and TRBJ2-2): EAGVAQSPRYKIIEKRQSVAFWCNPISGHATLYWYQQILGQGPKLLIQFQNNGVVDDSQLPKDRFSAERLKGVDSTLKIQPAKLEDSAVYLCASSPGTATNEKLFFGEGSRLTVL.

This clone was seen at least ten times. Incomplete CDR3 DNA: TGTGCCAGTACCCCAACCAGGGGAAATCAGCCC. It specifies CASTPTRGNQP. The whole CDR3 is CASTPTRGNQPQHF. The chain couples TRBV19 to TRBJ1-5; D possibly corresponds to TRBD1 (6 bases). The observed sequence ends 3 residues before the CDR3 terminus, with the missing tail filled in from the germline J gene. The V gene's germline CDR1 is LNHDA and CDR2 SQIVND (reference sequence). This CDR3 region has 14 residues. Trimming pared 7 bases from V and 4 bases from J, leaving 14 bases between.

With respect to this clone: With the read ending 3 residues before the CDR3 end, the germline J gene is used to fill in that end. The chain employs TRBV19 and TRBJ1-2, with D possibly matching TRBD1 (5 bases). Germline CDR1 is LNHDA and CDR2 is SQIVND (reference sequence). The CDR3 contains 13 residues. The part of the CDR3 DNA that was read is TGTGCCAGTAGTATAGACAGGGTTGATGAC. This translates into CASSIDRVDD. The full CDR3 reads CASSIDRVDDYTF.

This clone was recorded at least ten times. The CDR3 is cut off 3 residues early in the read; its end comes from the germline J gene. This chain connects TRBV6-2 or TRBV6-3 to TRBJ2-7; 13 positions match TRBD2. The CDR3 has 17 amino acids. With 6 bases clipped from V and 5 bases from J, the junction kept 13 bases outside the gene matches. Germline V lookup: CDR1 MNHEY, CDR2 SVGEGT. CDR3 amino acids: CASSRGTSGTSTHEQYF. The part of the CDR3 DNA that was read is TGTGCCAGCAGCCGGGGGACTAGCGGGACCTCCACCCACGAG.

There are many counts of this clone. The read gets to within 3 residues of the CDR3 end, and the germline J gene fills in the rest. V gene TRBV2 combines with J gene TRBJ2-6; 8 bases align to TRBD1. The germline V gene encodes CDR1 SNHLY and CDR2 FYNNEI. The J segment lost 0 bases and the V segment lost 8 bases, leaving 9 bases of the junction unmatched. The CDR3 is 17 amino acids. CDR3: CASHMDRAPSGANVLTF. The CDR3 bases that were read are TGTGCCAGCCACATGGACAGGGCCCCCTCTGGGGCCAACGTC.

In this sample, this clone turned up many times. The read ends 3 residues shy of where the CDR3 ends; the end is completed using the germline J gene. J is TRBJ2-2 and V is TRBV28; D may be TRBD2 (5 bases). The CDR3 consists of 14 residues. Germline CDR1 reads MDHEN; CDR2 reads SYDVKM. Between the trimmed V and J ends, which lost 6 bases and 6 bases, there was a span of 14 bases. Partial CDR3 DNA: TGTGCCAGCAGGCCCTGGACTCAGTCCGGGGAG. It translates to CASRPWTQSGE. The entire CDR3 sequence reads CASRPWTQSGELFF. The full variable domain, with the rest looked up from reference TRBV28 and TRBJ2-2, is DVKVTQSSRYLVKRTGEKVFLECVQDMDHENMFWYRQDPGLGLRLIYFSYDVKMKEKGDIPEGYSVSREKKERFSLILESASTNQTSMYLCASRPWTQSGELFFGEGSRLTVL.

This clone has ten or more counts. Here the CDR3 reads CASTPRGATGELFF. The DNA read from the CDR3 is TGTGCCAGTACGCCCAGGGGCGCCACCGGGGAG. V and J are TRBV19 and TRBJ2-2, with D maybe TRBD1 (6 bases). Coverage ceases 3 residues before the CDR3 finishes, and the germline J gene fills in the end. V lost 7 bases and J lost 4, with 13 bases in between. This CDR3 has 14 residues. Germline V gene lookup returns CDR1 LNHDA and CDR2 SQIVND (reference sequence).

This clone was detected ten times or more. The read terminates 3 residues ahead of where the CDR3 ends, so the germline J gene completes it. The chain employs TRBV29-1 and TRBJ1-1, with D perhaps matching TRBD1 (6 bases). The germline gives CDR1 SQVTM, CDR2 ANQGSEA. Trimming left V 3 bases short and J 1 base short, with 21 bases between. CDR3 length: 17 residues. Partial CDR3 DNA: TGCAGCGTTGAGAGGGGGGGGGTAGTTACTTCGAACACTGAA. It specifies CSVERGGVVTSNTE. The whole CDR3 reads CSVERGGVVTSNTEAFF.

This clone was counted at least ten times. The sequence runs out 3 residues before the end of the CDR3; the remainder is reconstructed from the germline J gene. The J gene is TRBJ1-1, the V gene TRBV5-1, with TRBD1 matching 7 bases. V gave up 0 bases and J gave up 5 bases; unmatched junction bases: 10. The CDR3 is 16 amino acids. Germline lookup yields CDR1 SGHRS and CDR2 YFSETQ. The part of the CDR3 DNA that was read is TGCGCCAGCAGCTTGGGGGACAGATCCCGAGGGACTGAA. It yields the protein CASSLGDRSRGTE. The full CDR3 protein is CASSLGDRSRGTEAFF.

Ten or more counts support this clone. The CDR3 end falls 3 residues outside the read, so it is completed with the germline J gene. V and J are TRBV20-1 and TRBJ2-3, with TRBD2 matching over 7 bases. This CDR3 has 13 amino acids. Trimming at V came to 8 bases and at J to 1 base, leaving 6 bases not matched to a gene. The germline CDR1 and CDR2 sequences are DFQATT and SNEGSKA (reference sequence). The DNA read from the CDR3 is TGCAGTACTCGGGGGGTGGGCACAGATACG. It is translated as CSTRGVGTDT. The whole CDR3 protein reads CSTRGVGTDTQYF.

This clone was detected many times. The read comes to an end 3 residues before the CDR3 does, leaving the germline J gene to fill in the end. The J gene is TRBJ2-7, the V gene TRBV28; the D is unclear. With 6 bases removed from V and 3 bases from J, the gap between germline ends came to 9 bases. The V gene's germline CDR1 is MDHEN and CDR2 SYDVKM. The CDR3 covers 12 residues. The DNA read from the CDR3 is TGTGCCAGCAGGGGCAGGATCTACGAG. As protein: CASRGRIYE. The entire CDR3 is CASRGRIYEQYF.

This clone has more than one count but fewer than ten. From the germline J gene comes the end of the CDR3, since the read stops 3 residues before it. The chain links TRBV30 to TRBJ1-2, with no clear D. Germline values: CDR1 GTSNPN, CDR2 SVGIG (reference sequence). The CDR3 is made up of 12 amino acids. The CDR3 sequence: CALSGRAEDYTF. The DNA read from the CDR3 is TGTGCCTTAAGCGGGAGGGCTGAGGAC. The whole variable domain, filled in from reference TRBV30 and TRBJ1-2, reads SQTIHQWPATLVQPVGSPLSLECTVEGTSNPNLYWYRQAAGRGLQLLFYSVGIGQISSEVPQNLSASRPQDRQFILSSKKLLLSDSGFYLCALSGRAEDYTFGSGTRLTVV.

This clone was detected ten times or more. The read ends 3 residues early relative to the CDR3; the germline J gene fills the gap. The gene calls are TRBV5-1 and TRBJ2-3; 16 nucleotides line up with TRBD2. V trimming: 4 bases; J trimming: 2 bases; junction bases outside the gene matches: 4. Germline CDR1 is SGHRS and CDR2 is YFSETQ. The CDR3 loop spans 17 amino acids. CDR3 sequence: CASSGGLAGGPTDTQYF. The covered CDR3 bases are TGCGCCAGCAGCGGGGGACTAGCGGGAGGGCCCACAGATACG. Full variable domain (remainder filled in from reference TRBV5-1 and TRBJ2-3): KAGVTQTPRYLIKTRGQQVTLSCSPISGHRSVSWYQQTPGQGLQFLFEYFSETQRNKGNFPGRFSGRQFSNSRSEMNVSTLELGDSALYLCASSGGLAGGPTDTQYFGPGTRLTVL.

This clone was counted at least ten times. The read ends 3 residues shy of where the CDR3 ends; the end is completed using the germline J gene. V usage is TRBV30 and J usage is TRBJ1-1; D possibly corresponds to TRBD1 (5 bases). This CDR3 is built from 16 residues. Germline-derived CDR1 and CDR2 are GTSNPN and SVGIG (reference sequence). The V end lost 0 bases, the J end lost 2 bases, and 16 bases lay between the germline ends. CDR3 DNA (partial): TGTGCCTGGAGTGTCTGGGGCAGCCAAGATAACACTGAA. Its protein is CAWSVWGSQDNTE. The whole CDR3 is CAWSVWGSQDNTEAFF. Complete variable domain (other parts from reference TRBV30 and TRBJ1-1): SQTIHQWPATLVQPVGSPLSLECTVEGTSNPNLYWYRQAAGRGLQLLFYSVGIGQISSEVPQNLSASRPQDRQFILSSKKLLLSDSGFYLCAWSVWGSQDNTEAFFGQGTRLTVV.

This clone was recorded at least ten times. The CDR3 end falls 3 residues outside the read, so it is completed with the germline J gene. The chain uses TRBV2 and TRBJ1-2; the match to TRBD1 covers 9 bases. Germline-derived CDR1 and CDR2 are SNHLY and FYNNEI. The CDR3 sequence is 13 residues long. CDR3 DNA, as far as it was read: TGTGCCAGCCCACGGACAGGGGAGATCGAC. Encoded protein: CASPRTGEID. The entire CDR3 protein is CASPRTGEIDYTF.

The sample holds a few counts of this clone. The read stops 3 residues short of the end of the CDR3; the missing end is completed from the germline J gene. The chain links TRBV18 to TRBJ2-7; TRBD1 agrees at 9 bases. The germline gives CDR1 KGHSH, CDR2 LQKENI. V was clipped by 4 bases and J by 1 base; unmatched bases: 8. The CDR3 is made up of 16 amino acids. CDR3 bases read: TGTGCCAGCTCACAAAACACCGGGACAGGGTCCTACGAG. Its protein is CASSQNTGTGSYE. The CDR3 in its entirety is CASSQNTGTGSYEQYF.

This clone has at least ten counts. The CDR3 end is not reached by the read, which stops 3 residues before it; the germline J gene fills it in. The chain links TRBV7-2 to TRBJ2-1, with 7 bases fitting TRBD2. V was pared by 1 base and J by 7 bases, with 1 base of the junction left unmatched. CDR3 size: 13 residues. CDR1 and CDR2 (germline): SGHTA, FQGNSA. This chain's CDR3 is CASSLGTSNEQFF. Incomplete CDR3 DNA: TGTGCCAGCAGCTTAGGGACTAGTAATGAG.

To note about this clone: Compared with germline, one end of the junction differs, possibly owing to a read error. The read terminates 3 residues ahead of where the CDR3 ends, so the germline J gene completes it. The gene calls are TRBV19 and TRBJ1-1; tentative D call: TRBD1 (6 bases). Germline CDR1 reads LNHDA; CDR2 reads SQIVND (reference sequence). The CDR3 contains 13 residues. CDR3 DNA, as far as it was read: TGTACCAGTAGTAAACTACAGGGAACTGAA. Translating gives CTSSKLQGTE. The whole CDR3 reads CTSSKLQGTEAFF.

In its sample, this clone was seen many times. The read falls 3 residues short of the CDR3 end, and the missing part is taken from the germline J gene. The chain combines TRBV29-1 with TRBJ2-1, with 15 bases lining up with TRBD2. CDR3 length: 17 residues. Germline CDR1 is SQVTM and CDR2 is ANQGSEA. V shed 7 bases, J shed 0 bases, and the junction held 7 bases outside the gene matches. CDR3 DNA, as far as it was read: TGCAGCGCAAGGACTAGCGGGAGGGTGAGCTCCTACAATGAG. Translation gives CSARTSGRVSSYNE. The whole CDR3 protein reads CSARTSGRVSSYNEQFF.

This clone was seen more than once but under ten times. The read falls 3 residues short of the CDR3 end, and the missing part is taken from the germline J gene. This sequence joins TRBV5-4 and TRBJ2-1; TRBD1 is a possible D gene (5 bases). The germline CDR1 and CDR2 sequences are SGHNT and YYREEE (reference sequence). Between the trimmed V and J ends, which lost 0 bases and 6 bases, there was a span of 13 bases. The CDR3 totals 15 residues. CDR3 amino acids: CASSLAGQGSNEQFF. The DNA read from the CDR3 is TGTGCCAGCAGCTTGGCCGGGCAGGGAAGCAATGAG.

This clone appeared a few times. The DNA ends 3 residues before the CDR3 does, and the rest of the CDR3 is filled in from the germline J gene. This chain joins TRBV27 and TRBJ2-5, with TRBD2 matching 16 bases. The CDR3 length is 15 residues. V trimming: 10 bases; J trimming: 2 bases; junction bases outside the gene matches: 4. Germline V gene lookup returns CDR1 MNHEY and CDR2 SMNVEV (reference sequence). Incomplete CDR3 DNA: TGTGCCACCTGGGGACTAGCGGGAGGGCAAGAGACC. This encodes CATWGLAGGQET. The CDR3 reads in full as CATWGLAGGQETQYF.